The present entry profiles one T cell receptor (beta chain) with its context. The sample holds a few counts of this clone. Its antigen remains undetermined. Per-nucleotide qualities are absent, and no much larger clonotype sits a single base away. Trimming takes 5 bases off V and 6 bases off J; junction bases not matched to a gene: 4. There are 13 amino acids in the CDR3, from cysteine to phenylalanine inclusive. Only the CDR3 portion is preserved as DNA: 39 bases, with reading frame beginning at the first base. CDR1 and CDR2 (MNHEY, SVGAGI) derive from the germline V gene. TCRbeta CDR3 regions were amplified from genomic DNA by means of the immunoSEQ Assay, a bias-controlled multiplex PCR. On the authors' methods: The number of nucleated cells in each sample was estimated by amplification of reference gene primers within the assay. To quantify the absolute abundance of each unique TCRbeta CDR3 rearrangement, sequence reads were collapsed and filtered. For each sample, productive Simpson clonality was calculated as the square root of Simpson's diversity index over productive rearrangements. The clones in this table, taken by TCRdb from immuneACCESS, are in-frame only. Not every clone is retained; where verified, under half of the shortfall comes from an unresolved V gene, and the cause of the rest is unknown. Clone size and V and J calls were adopted from that table, with D and trimming inferred from the DNA. Recorded for this sample are around 500,000 clones; 80% to 90% of them occurred a single time. The ten largest account for 3% to 3.5% of the sample.

The sample is drawn from a study of blood T cell repertoires in COVID-19 (dated by TCRdb to between 2020 and 2021). A note on the overall study: The collaborator samples originated in the United States, Italy and Spain and spanned the acute and convalescent phases of COVID-19. The prospective study material was composed of cDNA or gDNA derived from T cells, B-cell-depleted T cells, or PBMCs. The dataset comprised deeply sampled blood TCRbeta repertoires from subjects exposed to, actively infected with, or recovered from COVID-19. The repertoires were released in a freely available public database intended as a resource for research on the immune response to SARS-CoV-2. Samples were obtained from the ongoing ImmuneRACE study (first 160 participants) and from 1,254 subjects provided by 6 global collaborators. Sample metadata almost always included a de-identified subject ID, COVID-19 status, age in years and sex. Where available, HLA class I and class II types were obtained from metadata supplied by the sample provider rather than from assay-based typing.

The research as a whole found: The amount of clinical and demographic metadata varied by source and participant and was provided uncurated.

The collaborating institutions used their own protocols to collect whole blood in K2EDTA tubes. For TCRbeta analysis, collaborators shipped samples in one of three forms: frozen whole blood, isolated PBMCs, or DNA extracted from either of those sample types. The sample taken for sequencing was peripheral blood. The V and J segments used are TRBV6-5 and TRBJ1-5; TRBD1 agrees with 7 junctional bases. The TCR sequence derives from a human donor in a cohort sampled during active COVID-19. The nucleotide sequence reads TGTGCCAGCAGTAAGACAGGGAGTCAGCCCCAGCATTTT. Translated, this gives CASSKTGSQPQHF.